What follows are 22 T cell receptor beta chains derived from one specimen sequenced in a study of vaccination and CD4 T cells after COVID-19. MiXCR, applied by TCRdb to the PCR reads, yields one record per CDR3 protein. The data contain fewer than 25,000 distinct CDR3 sequences, 51% of them singletons. The sample in question was CD4+ T cells from blood, obtained before SARS-CoV-2 vaccination. The receptors were sampled from a human donor who had recovered from COVID-19.

Only a few counts were recorded for this clonotype. The CDR3 coding sequence is TGTGCCAGTCGCCTCGGGACCGTGGGTAGGAACGAGCAGTACTTC. It codes for CASRLGTVGRNEQYF. The V call is TRBV27, the J call TRBJ2-7, with D perhaps being TRBD1 or TRBD2 (5 bases each). The germline gives CDR1 MNHEY, CDR2 SMNVEV (reference sequence). The CDR3 loop spans 15 amino acids. V was clipped by 9 bases and J by 5 bases, with 23 bases between them.

The chain's CDR3 is CASSRRTGWTGELFF. The CDR3 nucleotides read TGCGCCAGCAGCCGCCGGACAGGTTGGACCGGGGAGCTGTTTTTT. The chain joins TRBV4-1 to TRBJ2-2, with TRBD1 identical over 7 bases. The germline gives CDR1 MGHRA, CDR2 YSYEKL. Trimming removed 4 bases from V and 5 bases from J; junction bases left unmatched: 7. The CDR3 has 15 amino acids.

The rearrangement links TRBV7-9 to TRBJ2-1; the D call may be TRBD1 or TRBD2 (5 bases each). Germline CDR1 reads SEHNR; CDR2 reads FQNEAQ (reference sequence). Deletions cut 5 bases from V and 4 bases from J, with 15 bases between. This CDR3 region has 15 residues. For the CDR3, the DNA is TGTGCCAGCAGCGCTGGGACGATCCCGTACAATGAGCAGTTCTTC. It yields the protein CASSAGTIPYNEQFF. The full variable domain, with the rest looked up from reference TRBV7-9 and TRBJ2-1, is DTGVSQNPRHKITKRGQNVTFRCDPISEHNRLYWYRQTLGQGPEFLTYFQNEAQLEKSRLLSDRFSAERPKGSFSTLEIQRTEQGDSAMYLCASSAGTIPYNEQFFGPGTRLTVL.

This clonotype was observed a few times. The chain combines TRBV5-8 with TRBJ2-5; the D gene is possibly TRBD2 (5 bases). V lost 0 bases to trimming and J lost 4 bases, with 10 bases between them. Germline CDR1 is SGHTS and CDR2 is YDEGEE. The CDR3 has 14 residues. CDR3 protein: CASSLESGRETQYF. As DNA, the CDR3 is TGTGCCAGCAGCTTGGAGAGTGGGAGAGAGACCCAGTACTTC.

The chain employs TRBV12-3 or TRBV12-4 and TRBJ2-3; TRBD2 agrees at 7 bases. The CDR3 spans 14 residues. V shed 8 bases and J 3 bases; nucleotides not matched to a gene: 8. The CDR3 sequence is CASRAGVGTDTQYF. CDR3 sequence (DNA): TGTGCCAGCCGGGCGGGAGTGGGGACAGATACGCAGTATTTT.

The chain carries TRBV7-9 and TRBJ2-2; a possible D gene is TRBD1 (6 bases). Germline-derived CDR1 and CDR2 are SEHNR and FQNEAQ (reference sequence). V was cut by 5 bases and J by 5 bases, with 18 bases left in between. The CDR3 extends over 16 amino acids. CDR3 sequence: CASSPGAGATTGELFF. Written as DNA, the CDR3 is TGTGCCAGCAGCCCCGGAGCAGGGGCGACGACCGGGGAGCTGTTTTTT. The full variable domain, rest sourced from reference TRBV7-9 and TRBJ2-2, is DTGVSQNPRHKITKRGQNVTFRCDPISEHNRLYWYRQTLGQGPEFLTYFQNEAQLEKSRLLSDRFSAERPKGSFSTLEIQRTEQGDSAMYLCASSPGAGATTGELFFGEGSRLTVL.

The chain employs TRBV6-4 and TRBJ1-6, with D possibly TRBD1 on 5 matching bases. Germline V gene sequence: CDR1 MRHNA, CDR2 SNTAGT. This CDR3 is built from 15 residues. V was pared by 3 bases and J by 8 bases, with 14 bases between. CDR3 DNA sequence: TGTGCCAGCAGTGATTGGGGGGTGGCGGATTCACCCCTCCACTTT. Translated, it gives CASSDWGVADSPLHF.

The chain has TRBV7-8 and TRBJ1-4; D gene unclear. Germline assignment: CDR1 SGHVS and CDR2 FQNEAQ. The V end was cut by 1 base, the J end by 8 bases, with 8 bases between. This CDR3 spans 13 amino acids. CDR3: CASSLGTSEKLFF. The CDR3 nucleotides are TGTGCCAGCAGCTTAGGGACGTCAGAAAAACTGTTTTTT. The full variable domain, its missing parts supplied by reference TRBV7-8 and TRBJ1-4, is GAGVSQSPRYKVAKRGQDVALRCDPISGHVSLFWYQQALGQGPEFLTYFQNEAQLDKSGLPSDRFFAERPEGSVSTLKIQRTQQEDSAVYLCASSLGTSEKLFFGSGTQLSVL.

This clonotype came up a few times. V usage is TRBV20-1 and J usage is TRBJ2-7, with unresolved D. The V end was cut by 6 bases, the J end by 0 bases, with 12 bases between. The CDR3 is 13 residues long. Germline V lookup: CDR1 DFQATT, CDR2 SNEGSKA (reference sequence). CDR3 DNA sequence: TGCAGTGCACCCCGCGTGGGCTCCTACGAGCAGTACTTC. As protein: CSAPRVGSYEQYF.

In this sample, this clonotype turned up a few times. The chain carries TRBV20-1 and TRBJ1-1, with TRBD1 matching 7 bases. This CDR3 is 13 amino acids long. Germline loops: CDR1 DFQATT, CDR2 SNEGSKA (reference sequence). V was pared by 6 bases and J by 2 bases, with 6 bases of the junction left unmatched. The CDR3 DNA reads TGCAGTGCGAGGGACAGCTTAAACACTGAAGCTTTCTTT. Amino acid sequence: CSARDSLNTEAFF.

This clonotype was observed a few times. This chain uses TRBV10-3 with TRBJ1-5; D is possibly TRBD1 (5 bases). The CDR3 is made up of 14 amino acids. V lost 3 bases, J lost 7 bases, and 13 bases lay in between. Germline V lookup: CDR1 ENHRY, CDR2 SYGVKD. CDR3 nucleotides: TGTGCCATCAGTGACAGGGAGAGGGAACAGCCCCAGCATTTT. Residues: CAISDREREQPQHF.

The CDR3 sequence is CASRGGRNDNEQFF. DNA of the CDR3: TGTGCCAGCAGAGGCGGGAGGAACGACAATGAGCAGTTCTTC. The chain is built from TRBV11-2 and TRBJ2-1, with TRBD2 identical over 8 bases. CDR3 length: 14 residues. V dropped 6 bases and J dropped 5; count of bases not matched to a gene: 6. The germline gives CDR1 SGHAT, CDR2 FQNNGV.

This clonotype is a singleton in its sample. This chain links TRBV20-1 with TRBJ2-7, with D perhaps TRBD2 (6 bases). CDR3 size: 14 residues. CDR1 DFQATT and CDR2 SNEGSKA come from the germline V gene (reference sequence). Trimming removed 7 bases from V and 4 bases from J, with 20 bases in between. Written as DNA, the CDR3 is TGCAGTGGCGTGGAGGGAGGCCTCCGGTACGAGCAGTACTTC. Its translation is CSGVEGGLRYEQYF.

The chain has TRBV4-2 and TRBJ2-7, with 8 bases lining up with TRBD1. The CDR3 loop spans 15 amino acids. The germline gives CDR1 LGHNA, CDR2 YNFKEQ. Trimming at V came to 1 base and at J to 5 bases, leaving 7 bases not matched to a gene. The CDR3 region is CASSQGTGFPNEQYF. As DNA, the CDR3 is TGTGCCAGCAGCCAAGGGACAGGGTTTCCTAACGAGCAGTACTTC.

J is TRBJ2-3 and V is TRBV6-1; 7 bases match TRBD1. The V and J ends lost 6 bases and 2 bases, in that order; junction bases with no gene match: 17. CDR1 and CDR2 from the germline V gene are MNHNS and SASEGT. The CDR3 is 18 amino acids. CDR3 nucleotide sequence: TGTGCCAGCAGCGACGACAGGGACCCACACACGTACACAGATACGCAGTATTTT. Protein product: CASSDDRDPHTYTDTQYF.

The chain uses TRBV2 and TRBJ2-5; D is perhaps TRBD1 or TRBD2 (6 bases each). The CDR3 spans 14 residues. V lost 2 bases to trimming and J lost 5 bases, with 12 bases between them. CDR1 is SNHLY and CDR2 is FYNNEI in the germline V gene. CDR3 in amino acids: CASSEFGGAETQYF. The CDR3 DNA is TGTGCCAGCAGTGAATTCGGGGGCGCCGAGACCCAGTACTTC. Complete variable domain (other parts from reference TRBV2 and TRBJ2-5): EPEVTQTPSHQVTQMGQEVILRCVPISNHLYFYWYRQILGQKVEFLVSFYNNEISEKSEIFDDQFSVERPDGSNFTLKIRSTKLEDSAMYFCASSEFGGAETQYFGPGTRLLVL.

The chain has TRBV2 and TRBJ2-3, with 7 bases identical to TRBD2. This CDR3 has 14 residues. CDR1 is SNHLY, CDR2 FYNNEI, per germline. Unmatched junction bases numbered 5, after V lost 6 bases and J lost 2 bases. CDR3 in DNA: TGTGCCAGCAGCGGGGACTACCTCACAGATACGCAGTATTTT. It encodes CASSGDYLTDTQYF.

The rearrangement links TRBV12-3 or TRBV12-4 to TRBJ2-2; D may be TRBD1 (6 bases). This CDR3 is 15 amino acids long. Trimming left V 6 bases short and J 0 bases short, with 11 bases between. Here the CDR3 DNA reads TGTGCCAGCAGCTCCGGGACAACGAACACCGGGGAGCTGTTTTTT. The encoded protein is CASSSGTTNTGELFF.

The V and J genes are TRBV27 and TRBJ2-2; no reliable D call. With 5 bases removed from V and 0 bases from J, the gap between germline ends came to 7 bases. The CDR3 length is 14 residues. From germline, CDR1 is MNHEY and CDR2 SMNVEV (reference sequence). CDR3 sequence reads: CASSPRPNTGELFF. The CDR3 coding sequence is TGTGCCAGCAGTCCCAGGCCGAACACCGGGGAGCTGTTTTTT.

The chain carries TRBV6-4 and TRBJ1-2; D may be TRBD1 (5 bases). Per germline, CDR1 MRHNA and CDR2 SNTAGT. V was trimmed by 11 bases and J by 4 bases, leaving 14 bases between them. This CDR3 comprises 12 residues. CDR3 loop: CALPSDSYGYTF. CDR3 coding DNA: TGTGCCCTTCCCTCCGACAGCTATGGCTACACCTTC.

V gene TRBV19 combines with J gene TRBJ1-2; D is undetermined. This CDR3 spans 12 amino acids. V lost 3 bases and J lost 8, with 10 bases in between. The germline gives CDR1 LNHDA, CDR2 SQIVND (reference sequence). CDR3 DNA: TGTGCCAGTAGTATCACCAGATTCGGCTACACCTTC. Protein product: CASSITRFGYTF.

This rearrangement joins TRBV28 to TRBJ2-7; possibly TRBD1 for D (6 bases). The CDR3 loop spans 16 amino acids. The V end lost 5 bases, the J end lost 0 bases, and 17 bases lay between the germline ends. Germline-derived CDR1 and CDR2 are MDHEN and SYDVKM. The CDR3 here is CASSPAGARISYEQYF. The CDR3, as DNA: TGTGCCAGCAGTCCGGCAGGGGCCAGGATCTCCTACGAGCAGTACTTC. The whole variable domain, filled in from reference TRBV28 and TRBJ2-7, reads DVKVTQSSRYLVKRTGEKVFLECVQDMDHENMFWYRQDPGLGLRLIYFSYDVKMKEKGDIPEGYSVSREKKERFSLILESASTNQTSMYLCASSPAGARISYEQYFGPGTRLTVT.